Following are 29 T cell receptor beta chains from one sample sequenced in a study of monozygotic twins with inflammatory bowel disease (dated by TCRdb to about 2019). Library preparation employed 5' RACE. This sample was sequenced with an Illumina HiSeq 2500. TCRdb reprocessed the reads; each CDR3 protein sequence makes one entry, and DNA is unavailable. The sample's clone listing holds about 330,000 distinct CDR3 sequences. 2% to 2.5% of the sample belongs to the ten largest clones. Sequencing was done on a sample of blood. Receptors were obtained from a human donor with ulcerative colitis or Crohn's disease, or a healthy co-twin of an affected twin (not recorded which).

The V gene is TRBV7-2, the J gene TRBJ1-2. The CDR3 length is 14 residues. The germline CDR1 and CDR2 sequences are SGHTA and FQGNSA. CDR3 sequence: CASSLNAQTYGYTF.

The rearrangement uses TRBV7-9 and TRBJ1-5. The CDR3 is made up of 15 amino acids. The V gene's germline CDR1 is SEHNR and CDR2 FQNEAQ (reference sequence). CDR3 region: CASSLGKLGNQPQHF.

V and J are TRBV2 and TRBJ2-7; checking the TCRdb D call of TRBD2 is not possible without DNA. The germline gives CDR1 SNHLY, CDR2 FYNNEI. The CDR3 has 14 amino acids. CDR3 protein: CASNPGLQSGEQYF.

The chain combines TRBV9 with TRBJ2-1; TCRdb returns TRBD2, unconfirmable since there is no DNA. CDR1 and CDR2 from the germline V gene are SGDLS and YYNGEE. The CDR3 is 14 amino acids. The CDR3 reads CASSPTSGTGEQFF.

The chain joins TRBV29-1 to TRBJ1-2; the D call from TCRdb, TRBD1, cannot be confirmed without DNA. The CDR3 has 11 amino acids. Germline CDR1 SQVTM, CDR2 ANQGSEA. CDR3 amino acids: CSVDGAYGYTF.

This rearrangement joins TRBV6-5 to TRBJ2-7; with no DNA, the TCRdb D assignment of TRBD1 cannot be verified. Germline CDR1 and CDR2: MNHEY and SVGAGI. The CDR3 runs 18 residues. CDR3 amino acids: CASSYTWNRGNTHYEQYF.

This chain connects TRBV25-1 to TRBJ1-5; TCRdb's D call of TRBD1 is untestable without DNA. Germline-derived CDR1 and CDR2 are MGHDK and SYGVNS. The CDR3 contains 14 residues. CDR3 sequence reads: CASSDAPSNQPQHF. The full variable domain, completed using reference TRBV25-1 and TRBJ1-5, is EADIYQTPRYLVIGTGKKITLECSQTMGHDKMYWYQQDPGMELHLIHYSYGVNSTEKGDLSSESTVSRIRTEHFPLTLESARPSHTSQYLCASSDAPSNQPQHFGDGTRLSIL.

V usage is TRBV3-1 and J usage is TRBJ2-1; TCRdb indicates TRBD2, and absent DNA this call remains unverified. Germline assignment: CDR1 LGHDT and CDR2 YNNKEL (reference sequence). The CDR3 length is 18 residues. Here the CDR3 reads CASSQGFGTSGRYNEQFF.

The CDR3 sequence is CASSSAGYYGYTF. This chain uses TRBV5-1 with TRBJ1-2. CDR3 size: 13 residues. Germline V gene sequence: CDR1 SGHRS, CDR2 YFSETQ.

The V and J genes are TRBV20-1 and TRBJ1-2. Germline assignment: CDR1 DFQATT and CDR2 SNEGSKA (reference sequence). The CDR3 runs to 12 residues. The CDR3 protein is CSASRRIEGYTF.

V usage is TRBV5-1 and J usage is TRBJ1-1. Looked up from germline, CDR1 is SGHRS and CDR2 is YFSETQ. This CDR3 spans 15 amino acids. The CDR3 region is CASSLPTGMNTEAFF. Full variable domain (rest looked up from reference TRBV5-1 and TRBJ1-1): KAGVTQTPRYLIKTRGQQVTLSCSPISGHRSVSWYQQTPGQGLQFLFEYFSETQRNKGNFPGRFSGRQFSNSRSEMNVSTLELGDSALYLCASSLPTGMNTEAFFGQGTRLTVV.

The J gene is TRBJ2-1, the V gene TRBV29-1; with no DNA, the TCRdb D assignment of TRBD2 cannot be verified. The CDR3 consists of 14 residues. Germline V lookup: CDR1 SQVTM, CDR2 ANQGSEA. The CDR3 protein is CSVGAGGGDNEQFF.

The chain couples TRBV9 to TRBJ2-7. CDR1 and CDR2 from the germline V gene are SGDLS and YYNGEE. This CDR3 is 15 amino acids long. The CDR3 spells CASSQEGPATYEQYF.

The V and J genes are TRBV5-1 and TRBJ1-1. The germline CDR1 and CDR2 sequences are SGHRS and YFSETQ. CDR3 length equals 13 residues. CDR3 sequence reads: CASTWAAGTEAFF.

The J gene is TRBJ2-1, the V gene TRBV29-1; the D gene TCRdb calls, TRBD2, cannot be checked with no DNA. This CDR3 spans 15 amino acids. Germline values: CDR1 SQVTM, CDR2 ANQGSEA. The CDR3 loop is CSVEWAGGGYNEQFF.

The chain couples TRBV20-1 to TRBJ1-5; TCRdb selects TRBD1, and the lack of DNA leaves this call unchecked. This CDR3 is built from 14 residues. Germline lookup yields CDR1 DFQATT and CDR2 SNEGSKA (reference sequence). This chain's CDR3 is CSAFSRQGNQPQHF.

V gene TRBV12-3 or TRBV12-4 combines with J gene TRBJ1-2; as DNA is missing, the TRBD1 call by TCRdb cannot be tested. The CDR3 contains 15 residues. CDR3 amino acids: CASNEGARGLYGYTF.

The rearrangement uses TRBV9 and TRBJ2-1; no DNA is available, so the TRBD1 call from TCRdb remains unchecked. Germline CDR1 and CDR2: SGDLS and YYNGEE. This CDR3 is built from 16 residues. CDR3 region: CASSPFPGQGFYEQFF.

The J gene is TRBJ2-7, the V gene TRBV20-1; absent DNA, TCRdb's TRBD1 call cannot be checked. Germline CDR1 reads DFQATT; CDR2 reads SNEGSKA (reference sequence). The CDR3 runs 15 residues. This chain's CDR3 is CSARGPGQSSYEQYF.

V gene TRBV7-2 combines with J gene TRBJ2-1; the D gene TCRdb calls, TRBD2, cannot be checked with no DNA. This CDR3 has 12 residues. Looked up from germline, CDR1 is SGHTA and CDR2 is FQGNSA. The CDR3 reads CASSFTSREQFF.

The chain recombines TRBV6-5 with TRBJ2-7. In germline, CDR1 is MNHEY, CDR2 SVGAGI. The CDR3 spans 15 residues. CDR3 region: CASSYSSRFGYEQYF.

This rearrangement joins TRBV7-2 to TRBJ2-2; checking the TCRdb D call of TRBD1 is not possible without DNA. Germline V gives CDR1 SGHTA, CDR2 FQGNSA. This CDR3 has 16 residues. CDR3 sequence: CASSPTGGAGTGELFF. The complete variable domain, with remaining parts taken from reference TRBV7-2 and TRBJ2-2, reads GAGVSQSPSNKVTEKGKDVELRCDPISGHTALYWYRQSLGQGLEFLIYFQGNSAPDKSGLPSDRFSAERTGGSVSTLTIQRTQQEDSAVYLCASSPTGGAGTGELFFGEGSRLTVL.

The chain joins TRBV24-1 to TRBJ2-1; there is no DNA to check the TCRdb D call of TRBD1. The CDR3 sequence is 16 residues long. CDR1 and CDR2 from the germline V gene are KGHDR and SFDVKD. The CDR3 spells CATSDPTGESYNEQFF.

The chain employs TRBV2 and TRBJ2-2; lacking DNA, the TRBD2 call made by TCRdb goes unchecked. Germline lookup yields CDR1 SNHLY and CDR2 FYNNEI. The CDR3 spans 14 residues. CDR3 amino acids: CARRLAANTGELFF. The complete variable domain, with remaining parts taken from reference TRBV2 and TRBJ2-2, reads EPEVTQTPSHQVTQMGQEVILRCVPISNHLYFYWYRQILGQKVEFLVSFYNNEISEKSEIFDDQFSVERPDGSNFTLKIRSTKLEDSAMYFCARRLAANTGELFFGEGSRLTVL.

The rearrangement uses TRBV5-6 and TRBJ2-3. CDR3 length: 14 amino acids. Germline CDR1 and CDR2: SGHDT and YYEEEE. CDR3 loop: CASSPQDNTDTQYF.

The chain combines TRBV7-9 with TRBJ2-7; TCRdb designates TRBD1, a call that cannot be tested without DNA. The V gene's germline CDR1 is SEHNR and CDR2 FQNEAQ (reference sequence). The CDR3 spans 13 residues. The CDR3 here is CASSLTYRDEQYF.

The rearrangement joins TRBV19 to TRBJ1-1. This CDR3 region has 13 residues. Germline CDR1 LNHDA, CDR2 SQIVND (reference sequence). CDR3: CASSIGENTEAFF.

The chain combines TRBV6-1 with TRBJ2-2; absent DNA, TCRdb's TRBD1 call cannot be checked. The CDR3 is made up of 17 amino acids. Germline CDR1 and CDR2: MNHNS and SASEGT. The chain's CDR3 is CASTGTGGGFRTGELFF.

V and J are TRBV4-3 and TRBJ2-1; checking the TCRdb D call of TRBD1 is not possible without DNA. CDR3 length: 14 amino acids. Germline-derived CDR1 and CDR2 are LGHNA and YSLEER. The CDR3 is CASSQDRRGSEQFF.